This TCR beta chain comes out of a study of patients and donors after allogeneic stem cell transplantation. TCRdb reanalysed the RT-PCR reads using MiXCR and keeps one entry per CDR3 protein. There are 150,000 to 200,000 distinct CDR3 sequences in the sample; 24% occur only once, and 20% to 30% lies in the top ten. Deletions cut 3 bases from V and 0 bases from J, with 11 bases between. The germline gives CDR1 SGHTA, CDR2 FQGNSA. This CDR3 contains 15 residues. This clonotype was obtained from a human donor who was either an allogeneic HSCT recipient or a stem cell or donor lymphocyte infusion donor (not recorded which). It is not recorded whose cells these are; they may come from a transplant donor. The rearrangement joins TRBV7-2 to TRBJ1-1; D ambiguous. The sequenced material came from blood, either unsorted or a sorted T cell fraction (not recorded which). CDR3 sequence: CASSFFSAMNTEAFF. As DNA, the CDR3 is TGTGCCAGCAGCTTCTTCTCAGCGATGAACACTGAAGCTTTCTTT.